This T cell receptor beta chain appears in the sequencing data of a study of T cells in Graves' hyperthyroidism and ophthalmopathy. Overall study results and limits: In the blood, most expanded thyroid clonotypes above 0.001 appeared as well.

Concerning this clonotype itself: Antigen unknown.

RNA transcripts provided the source from which TCR beta CDR3 regions were amplified. The HTBI primer set drove a first-round RT-PCR of the TCR CDR3. TCRdb itself ran the multiplex PCR reads through MiXCR, one entry per CDR3 protein. The sample includes approximately 350,000 distinct CDR3 sequences, 15% of them seen just once. The V gene's germline CDR1 is MDHEN and CDR2 SYDVKM. V dropped 8 bases and J dropped 2 bases, with 16 bases sitting between them. There are 15 residues in the CDR3. In the ophthalmopathy cohort, Clinical Activity Score was at least 3, NOSPECS grade at least 4, and duration under 3 months.

The gene calls are TRBV28 and TRBJ2-1; D is perhaps TRBD2 (5 bases). The sequence was collected from a woman aged 55 to 70 with Graves' ophthalmopathy. The sequenced sample consisted of blood. The CDR3 DNA reads as TGTGCCAGCCTCAGTCCGGACGGGACCTACAATGAGCAGTTCTTC. It encodes CASLSPDGTYNEQFF.